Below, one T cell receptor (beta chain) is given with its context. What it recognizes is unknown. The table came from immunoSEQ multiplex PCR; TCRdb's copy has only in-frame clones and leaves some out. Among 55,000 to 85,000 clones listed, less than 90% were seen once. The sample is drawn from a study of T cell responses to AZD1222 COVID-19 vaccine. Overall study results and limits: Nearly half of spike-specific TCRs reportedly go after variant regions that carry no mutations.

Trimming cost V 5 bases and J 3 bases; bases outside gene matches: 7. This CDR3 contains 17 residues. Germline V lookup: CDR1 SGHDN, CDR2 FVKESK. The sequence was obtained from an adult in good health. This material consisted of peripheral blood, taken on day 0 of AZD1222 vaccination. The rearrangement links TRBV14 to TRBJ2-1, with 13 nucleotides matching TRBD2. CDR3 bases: TGTGCCAGCAGCGGGACTAGCGGGGAACGTAGCTACAATGAGCAGTTCTTC. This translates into CASSGTSGERSYNEQFF.